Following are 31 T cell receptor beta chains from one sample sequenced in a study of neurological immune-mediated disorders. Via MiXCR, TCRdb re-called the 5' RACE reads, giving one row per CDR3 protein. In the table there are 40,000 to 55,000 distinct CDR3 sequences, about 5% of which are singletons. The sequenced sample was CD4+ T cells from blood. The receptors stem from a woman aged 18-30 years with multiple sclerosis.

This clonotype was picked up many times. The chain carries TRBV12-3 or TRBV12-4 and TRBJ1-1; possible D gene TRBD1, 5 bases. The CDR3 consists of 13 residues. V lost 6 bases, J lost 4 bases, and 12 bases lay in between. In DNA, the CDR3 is TGTGCCAGCAGCCCGGGGGGGTTCACTGAAGCTTTCTTT. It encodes CASSPGGFTEAFF.

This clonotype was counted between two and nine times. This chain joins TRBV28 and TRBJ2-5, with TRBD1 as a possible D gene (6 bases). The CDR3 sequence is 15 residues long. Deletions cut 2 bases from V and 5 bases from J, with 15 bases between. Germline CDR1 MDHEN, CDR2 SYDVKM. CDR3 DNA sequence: TGTGCCAGCAGTTTACCTACAGGGCGAGGCGAGACCCAGTACTTC. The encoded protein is CASSLPTGRGETQYF.

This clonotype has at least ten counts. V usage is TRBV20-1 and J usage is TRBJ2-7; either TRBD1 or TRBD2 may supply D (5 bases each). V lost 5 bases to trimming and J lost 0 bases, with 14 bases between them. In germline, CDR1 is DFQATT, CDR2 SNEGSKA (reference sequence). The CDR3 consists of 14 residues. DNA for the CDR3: TGCAGTGCTTCGAGGGACGGAAGCTCCTACGAGCAGTACTTC. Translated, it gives CSASRDGSSYEQYF.

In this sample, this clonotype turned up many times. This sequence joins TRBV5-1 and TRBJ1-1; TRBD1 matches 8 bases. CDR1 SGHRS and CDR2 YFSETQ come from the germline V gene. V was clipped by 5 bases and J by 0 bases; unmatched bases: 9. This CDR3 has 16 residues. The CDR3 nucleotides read TGCGCCAGCAGTTCAGGGGGCTCCCCCATGAACACTGAAGCTTTCTTT. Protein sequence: CASSSGGSPMNTEAFF.

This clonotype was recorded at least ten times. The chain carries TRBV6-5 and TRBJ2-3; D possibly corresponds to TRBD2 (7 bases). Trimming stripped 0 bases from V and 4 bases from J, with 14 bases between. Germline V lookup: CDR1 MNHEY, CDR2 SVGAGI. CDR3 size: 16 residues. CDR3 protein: CASSYSTGGAPDTQYF. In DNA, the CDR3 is TGTGCCAGCAGTTACTCGACTGGGGGGGCGCCAGATACGCAGTATTTT.

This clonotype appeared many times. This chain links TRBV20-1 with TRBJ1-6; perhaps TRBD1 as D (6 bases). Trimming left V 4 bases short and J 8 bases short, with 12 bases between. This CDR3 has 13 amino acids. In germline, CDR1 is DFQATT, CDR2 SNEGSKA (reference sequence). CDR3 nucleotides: TGCAGTGCTACGAGGACAGCGGATTCACCCCTCCACTTT. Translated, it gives CSATRTADSPLHF.

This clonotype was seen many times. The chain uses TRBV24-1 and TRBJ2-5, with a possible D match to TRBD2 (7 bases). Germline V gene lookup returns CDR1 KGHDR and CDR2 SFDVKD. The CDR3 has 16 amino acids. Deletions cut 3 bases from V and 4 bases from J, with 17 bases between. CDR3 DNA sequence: TGTGCCACCAGTGATATGGGGGGGCCCTTCTTAGAGACCCAGTACTTC. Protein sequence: CATSDMGGPFLETQYF.

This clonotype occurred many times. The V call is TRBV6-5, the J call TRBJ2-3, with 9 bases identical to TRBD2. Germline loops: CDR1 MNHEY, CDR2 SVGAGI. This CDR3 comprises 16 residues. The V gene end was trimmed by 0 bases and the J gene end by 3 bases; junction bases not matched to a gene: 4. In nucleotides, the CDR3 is TGTGCCAGCAGTTACTCCGGCGGGAGGGTGACAGATACGCAGTATTTT. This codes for CASSYSGGRVTDTQYF.

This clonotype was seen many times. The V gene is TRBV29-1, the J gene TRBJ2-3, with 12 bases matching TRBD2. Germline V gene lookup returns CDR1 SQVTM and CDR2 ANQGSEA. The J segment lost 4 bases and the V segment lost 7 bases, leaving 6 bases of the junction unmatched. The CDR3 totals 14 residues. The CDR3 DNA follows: TGCAGCGGCGAACTAGCGGGAGGCGCAGATACGCAGTATTTT. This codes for CSGELAGGADTQYF.

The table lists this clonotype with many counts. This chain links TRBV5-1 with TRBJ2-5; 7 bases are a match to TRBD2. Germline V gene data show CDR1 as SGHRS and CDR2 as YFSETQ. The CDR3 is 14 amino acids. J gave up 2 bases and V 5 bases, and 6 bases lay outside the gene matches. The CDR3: CASSTPSGQETQYF. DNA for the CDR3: TGCGCCAGCAGTACCCCTAGCGGACAAGAGACCCAGTACTTC.

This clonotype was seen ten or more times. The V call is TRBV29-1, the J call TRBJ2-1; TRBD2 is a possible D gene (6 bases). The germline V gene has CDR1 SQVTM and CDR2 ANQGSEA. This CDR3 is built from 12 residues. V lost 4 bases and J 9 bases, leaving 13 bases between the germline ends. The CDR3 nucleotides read TGCAGCGTTGGGCTAGCGATTGTTGAGCAGTTCTTC. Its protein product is CSVGLAIVEQFF.

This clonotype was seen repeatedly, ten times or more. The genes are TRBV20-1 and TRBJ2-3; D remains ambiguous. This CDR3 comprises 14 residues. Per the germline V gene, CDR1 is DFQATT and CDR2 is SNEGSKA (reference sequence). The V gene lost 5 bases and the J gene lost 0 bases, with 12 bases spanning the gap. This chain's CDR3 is CSAAVDASTDTQYF. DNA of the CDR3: TGCAGTGCTGCCGTCGACGCAAGCACAGATACGCAGTATTTT.

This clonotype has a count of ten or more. The CDR3 nucleotides read TGTGCCACCAGCAGAGGCTGGACTAGCGGGGGGGGTTGGTTAGAGACCCAGTACTTC. It translates to CATSRGWTSGGGWLETQYF. The chain combines TRBV15 with TRBJ2-5, with 15 bases fitting TRBD2. Trimming took 1 base from V and 4 from J; bases not matched to a gene: 10. The CDR3 extends over 19 amino acids. Germline CDR1 is LNHNV and CDR2 is YYDKDF (reference sequence).

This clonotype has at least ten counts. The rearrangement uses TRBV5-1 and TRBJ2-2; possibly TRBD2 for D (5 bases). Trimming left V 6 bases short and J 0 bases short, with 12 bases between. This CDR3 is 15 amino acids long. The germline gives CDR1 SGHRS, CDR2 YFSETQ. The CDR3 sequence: CASKAGFANTGELFF. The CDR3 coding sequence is TGCGCCAGCAAGGCGGGTTTCGCGAACACCGGGGAGCTGTTTTTT.

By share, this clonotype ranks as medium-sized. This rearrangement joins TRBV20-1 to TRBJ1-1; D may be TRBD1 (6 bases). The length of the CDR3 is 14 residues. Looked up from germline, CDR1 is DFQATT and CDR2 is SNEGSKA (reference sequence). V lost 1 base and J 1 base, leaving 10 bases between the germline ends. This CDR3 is CSARAGTKNTEAFF. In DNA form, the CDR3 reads TGCAGTGCTAGAGCTGGGACAAAGAACACTGAAGCTTTCTTT.

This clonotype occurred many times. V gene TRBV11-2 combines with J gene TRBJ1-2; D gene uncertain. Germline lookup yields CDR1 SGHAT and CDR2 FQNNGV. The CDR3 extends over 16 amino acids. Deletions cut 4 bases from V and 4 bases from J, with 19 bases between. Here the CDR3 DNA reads TGTGCCAGCAGCTCGCCCGGCGGACGGAGATTCTATGGCTACACCTTC. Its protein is CASSSPGGRRFYGYTF.

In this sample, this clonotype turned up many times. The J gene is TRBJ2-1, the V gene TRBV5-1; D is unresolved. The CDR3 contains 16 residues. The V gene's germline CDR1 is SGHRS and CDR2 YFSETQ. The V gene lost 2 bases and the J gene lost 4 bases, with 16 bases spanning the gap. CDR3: CASSFQVPAGYNEQFF. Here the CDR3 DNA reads TGCGCCAGCAGCTTTCAGGTCCCCGCCGGGTACAATGAGCAGTTCTTC.

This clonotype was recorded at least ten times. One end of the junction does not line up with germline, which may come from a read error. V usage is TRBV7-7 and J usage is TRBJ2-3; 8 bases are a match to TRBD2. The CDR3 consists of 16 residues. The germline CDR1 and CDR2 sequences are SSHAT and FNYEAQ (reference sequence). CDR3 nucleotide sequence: TGTGCTAGCAGCTTAGCCGGAGCGGGGGCCACAGATACGCAGTATTTT. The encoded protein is CASSLAGAGATDTQYF.

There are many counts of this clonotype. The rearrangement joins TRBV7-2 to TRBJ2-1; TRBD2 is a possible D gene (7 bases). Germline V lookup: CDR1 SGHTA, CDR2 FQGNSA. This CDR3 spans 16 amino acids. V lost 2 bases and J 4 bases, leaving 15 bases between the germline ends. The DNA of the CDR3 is TGTGCCAGCAGCTTAAGGGGGGGACTAAGTTACAATGAGCAGTTCTTC. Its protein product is CASSLRGGLSYNEQFF. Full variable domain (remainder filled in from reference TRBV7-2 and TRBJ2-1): GAGVSQSPSNKVTEKGKDVELRCDPISGHTALYWYRQSLGQGLEFLIYFQGNSAPDKSGLPSDRFSAERTGGSVSTLTIQRTQQEDSAVYLCASSLRGGLSYNEQFFGPGTRLTVL.

The CDR3 nucleotides read TGTGCCAGCAGCTTAGCATCTAGCGGGATCCCCGGGGAGCTGTTTTTT. Amino acid sequence: CASSLASSGIPGELFF. V gene TRBV7-8 combines with J gene TRBJ2-2; 9 bases map to TRBD2. Germline CDR1 SGHVS, CDR2 FQNEAQ. Trimming took 0 bases from V and 6 from J; bases not matched to a gene: 5. The CDR3 totals 16 residues.

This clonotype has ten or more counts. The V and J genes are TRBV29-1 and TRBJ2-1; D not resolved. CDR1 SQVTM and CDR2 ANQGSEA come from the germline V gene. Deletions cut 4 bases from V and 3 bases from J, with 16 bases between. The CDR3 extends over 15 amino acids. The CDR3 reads CSVVSRLRNYNEQFF. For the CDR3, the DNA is TGCAGCGTTGTATCGCGGCTACGGAACTACAATGAGCAGTTCTTC.

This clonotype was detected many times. The CDR3 region has the DNA TGTGCCATAGGGGAGAGAGGCACTGAAGCTTTCTTT. This sequence encodes CAIGERGTEAFF. The V and J genes are TRBV28 and TRBJ1-1, with TRBD1 as a possible D gene (5 bases). With 10 bases removed from V and 4 bases from J, the gap between germline ends came to 13 bases. The CDR3 sequence is 12 residues long. Germline-derived CDR1 and CDR2 are MDHEN and SYDVKM.

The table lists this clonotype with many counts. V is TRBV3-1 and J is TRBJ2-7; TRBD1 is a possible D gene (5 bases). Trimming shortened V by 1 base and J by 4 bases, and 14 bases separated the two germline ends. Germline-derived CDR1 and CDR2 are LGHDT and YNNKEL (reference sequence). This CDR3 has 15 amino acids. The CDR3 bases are TGTGCCAGCAGCCAAGCAGGGTGGGTCCCTTACGAGCAGTACGTC. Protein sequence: CASSQAGWVPYEQYV.

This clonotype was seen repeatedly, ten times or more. The CDR3 nucleotides read TGTGCCAGCAGCCAAGGGCGGGGGAACACTGAAGCTTTCTTT. Translating gives CASSQGRGNTEAFF. V is TRBV7-2 and J is TRBJ1-1, with no clear D. V was pared by 5 bases and J by 1 base, with 11 bases between. There are 14 residues in the CDR3. CDR1 and CDR2 (germline): SGHTA, FQGNSA.

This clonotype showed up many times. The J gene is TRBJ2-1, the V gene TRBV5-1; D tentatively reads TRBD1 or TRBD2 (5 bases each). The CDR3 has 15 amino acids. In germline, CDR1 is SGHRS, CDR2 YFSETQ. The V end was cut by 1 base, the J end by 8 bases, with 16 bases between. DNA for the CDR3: TGCGCCAGCAGCTTGTGGCTGTCCGGGGCCTATGAGCAGTTCTTC. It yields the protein CASSLWLSGAYEQFF.

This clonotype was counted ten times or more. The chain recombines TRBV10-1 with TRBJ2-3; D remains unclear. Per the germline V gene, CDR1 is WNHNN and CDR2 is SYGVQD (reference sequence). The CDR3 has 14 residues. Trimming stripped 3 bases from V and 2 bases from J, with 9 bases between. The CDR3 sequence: CASSEAQFTDTQYF. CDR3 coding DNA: TGCGCCAGCAGTGAAGCTCAATTCACAGATACGCAGTATTTT.

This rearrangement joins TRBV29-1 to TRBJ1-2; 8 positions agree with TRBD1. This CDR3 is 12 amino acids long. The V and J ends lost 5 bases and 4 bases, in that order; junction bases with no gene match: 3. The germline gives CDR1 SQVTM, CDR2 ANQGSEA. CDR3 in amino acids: CSVWTGLYGYTF. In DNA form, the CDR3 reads TGCAGCGTTTGGACAGGGCTCTATGGCTACACCTTC.

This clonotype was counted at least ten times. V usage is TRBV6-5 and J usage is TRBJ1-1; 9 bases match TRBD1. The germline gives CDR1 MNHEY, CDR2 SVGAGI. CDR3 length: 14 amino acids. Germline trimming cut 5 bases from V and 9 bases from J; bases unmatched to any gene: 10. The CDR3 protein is CASSQTGTGSKAFF. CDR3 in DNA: TGTGCCAGCAGTCAAACGGGGACAGGGAGCAAAGCTTTCTTT.

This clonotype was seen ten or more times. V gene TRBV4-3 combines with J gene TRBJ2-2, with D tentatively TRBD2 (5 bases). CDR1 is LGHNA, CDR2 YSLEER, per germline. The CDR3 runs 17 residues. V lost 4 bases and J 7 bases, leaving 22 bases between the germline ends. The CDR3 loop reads CASSLNPVSSGIGELFF. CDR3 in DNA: TGCGCCAGCAGCCTAAATCCGGTATCTTCGGGGATCGGGGAGCTGTTTTTT.

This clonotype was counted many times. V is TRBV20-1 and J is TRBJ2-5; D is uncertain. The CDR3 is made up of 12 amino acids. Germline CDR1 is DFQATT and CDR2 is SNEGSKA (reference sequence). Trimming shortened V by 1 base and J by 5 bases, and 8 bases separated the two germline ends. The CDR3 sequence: CSARGLQETQYF. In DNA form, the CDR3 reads TGCAGTGCTAGAGGGCTGCAGGAGACCCAGTACTTC.

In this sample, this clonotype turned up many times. In DNA, the CDR3 is TGTGCCAGCAGCCAACTGAATATAGCGGGAGGAAGGGGCAATGAGCAGTTCTTC. Translation gives CASSQLNIAGGRGNEQFF. This rearrangement joins TRBV7-9 to TRBJ2-1; 10 nucleotides align to TRBD2. V was pared by 5 bases and J by 6 bases, with 16 bases of the junction left unmatched. This CDR3 is built from 18 residues. Germline V gives CDR1 SEHNR, CDR2 FQNEAQ (reference sequence).